This T cell receptor beta chain emerged from a study of cytomegalovirus exposure and HLA in healthy donors. Across the whole study: Around 79 million unique TCRs, all from HLA-typed donors, were included in an early release of the data. Study-wide results and caveats: Later genetic work tied a missense DCLRE1C variant to beta-chain V and J trimming.

Concerning this clone: Antigen specificity is unknown.

The PCR had 60 Vbeta and 13 Jbeta primers. Method: immunoSEQ multiplex PCR; TCRdb's copy keeps in-frame clones and lacks some. The repertoire holds 65,000 to 90,000 clones, with 75% as singletons. CDR1 and CDR2 from the germline V gene are SGHVS and FQNEAQ. The CDR3 has 15 residues. The trim removed 4 bases at V and 4 bases at J, leaving 8 bases unmatched. V is TRBV7-8 and J is TRBJ2-5; 8 bases match TRBD2. This clonotype was sampled from a man aged 70-80 years in good health and CMV-seronegative. The sequenced material came from PBMCs. As DNA, the CDR3 is TGTGCCAGCAGCTCTATAGTTAGCGGGATAGAGACCCAGTACTTC. Protein: CASSSIVSGIETQYF.